Here is one T cell receptor (beta chain) with its context. As yet, its antigen is unknown. The iRepertoire nested amplicon-rescue multiplex PCR amplified TCR alpha and beta CDR3s from RNA. TCRdb ran MiXCR on the multiplex PCR reads and lists one entry per CDR3 protein. The table lists around 21,000 distinct CDR3 sequences, roughly 25% of them singletons. V was trimmed by 2 bases and J by 8 bases, leaving 13 bases between them. This CDR3 comprises 15 residues. Germline V gene sequence: CDR1 SGHAT, CDR2 FQNNGV. The source of the sample is a study of glioma-infiltrating T cells. Study-wide points: Gliomas, especially low-grade, showed above-expected tissue-blood divergence; non-neoplastic patients showed below.

The V and J genes are TRBV11-2 and TRBJ1-6; D is unresolved. The sequence was obtained from a human donor with low-grade glioma or glioblastoma, undergoing nonglioma brain surgery, or in good health (not recorded which). The sample was glioma tissue, nonneoplastic brain tissue, or PBMCs (not recorded which). The CDR3 nucleotides are TGTGCCAGCAGCTTAAGGGAAAGGGTATATTCACCCCTCCACTTT. Amino acids: CASSLRERVYSPLHF. The full variable domain, rest sourced from reference TRBV11-2 and TRBJ1-6, is EAGVAQSPRYKIIEKRQSVAFWCNPISGHATLYWYQQILGQGPKLLIQFQNNGVVDDSQLPKDRFSAERLKGVDSTLKIQPAKLEDSAVYLCASSLRERVYSPLHFGNGTRLTVT.